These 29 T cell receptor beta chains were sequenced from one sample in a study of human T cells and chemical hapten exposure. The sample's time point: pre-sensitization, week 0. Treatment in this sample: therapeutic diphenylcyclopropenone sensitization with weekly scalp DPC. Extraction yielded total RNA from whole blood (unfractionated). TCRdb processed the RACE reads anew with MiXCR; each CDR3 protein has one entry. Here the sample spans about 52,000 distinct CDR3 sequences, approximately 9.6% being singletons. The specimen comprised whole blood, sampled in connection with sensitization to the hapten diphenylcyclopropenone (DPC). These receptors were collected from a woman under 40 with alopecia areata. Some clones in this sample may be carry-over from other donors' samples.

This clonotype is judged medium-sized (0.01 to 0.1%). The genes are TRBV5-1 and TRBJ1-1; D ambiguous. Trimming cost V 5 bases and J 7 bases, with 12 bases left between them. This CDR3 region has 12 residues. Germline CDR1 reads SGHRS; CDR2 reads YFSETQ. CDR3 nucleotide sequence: TGCGCCAGCAGATTTGAGTGGGGTGAAGCTTTCTTT. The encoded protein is CASRFEWGEAFF.

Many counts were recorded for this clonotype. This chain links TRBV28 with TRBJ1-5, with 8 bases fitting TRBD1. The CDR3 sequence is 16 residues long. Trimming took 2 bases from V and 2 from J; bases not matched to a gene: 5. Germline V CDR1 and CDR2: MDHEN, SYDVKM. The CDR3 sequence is CASSLGRGRGNQPQHF. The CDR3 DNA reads TGTGCCAGCAGTTTAGGCAGGGGGCGCGGCAATCAGCCCCAGCATTTT.

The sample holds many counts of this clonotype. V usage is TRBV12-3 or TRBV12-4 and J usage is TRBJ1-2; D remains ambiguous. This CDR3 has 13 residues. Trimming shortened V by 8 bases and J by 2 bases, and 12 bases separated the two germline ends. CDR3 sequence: CASQQSWNYGYTF. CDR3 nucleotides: TGTGCCAGCCAGCAATCCTGGAACTATGGCTACACCTTC.

The DNA for the CDR3 is TGTGCCAGCAGTTACTCGGGGCTTTTGGGCACTGAAGCTTTCTTT. Translated, it gives CASSYSGLLGTEAFF. This chain connects TRBV6-6 to TRBJ1-1, with a possible D match to TRBD1 (5 bases). This CDR3 is 15 amino acids long. V was cut by 0 bases and J by 4 bases, with 12 bases left in between. Germline values: CDR1 MNHNY, CDR2 SVGAGI (reference sequence).

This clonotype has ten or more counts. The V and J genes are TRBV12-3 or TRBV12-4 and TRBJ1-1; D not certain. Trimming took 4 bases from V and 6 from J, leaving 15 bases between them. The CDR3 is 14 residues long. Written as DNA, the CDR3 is TGTGCCAGCAGTTCCCAAGGGCACGGGTCTGAAGCTTTCTTT. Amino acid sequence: CASSSQGHGSEAFF.

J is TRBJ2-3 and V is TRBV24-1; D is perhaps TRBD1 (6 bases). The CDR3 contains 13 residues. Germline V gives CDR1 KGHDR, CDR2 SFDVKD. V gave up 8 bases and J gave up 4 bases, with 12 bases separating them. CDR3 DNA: TGTGCCACCACCAGCGAGGGGGCAGATACGCAGTATTTT. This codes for CATTSEGADTQYF.

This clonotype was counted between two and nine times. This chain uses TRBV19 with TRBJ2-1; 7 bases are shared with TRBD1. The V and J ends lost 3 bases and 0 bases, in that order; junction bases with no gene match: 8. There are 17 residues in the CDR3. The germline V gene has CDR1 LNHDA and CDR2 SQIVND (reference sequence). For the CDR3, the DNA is TGTGCCAGTAGTATCCTCCCGGGACAGCGCTCCTACAATGAGCAGTTCTTC. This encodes CASSILPGQRSYNEQFF.

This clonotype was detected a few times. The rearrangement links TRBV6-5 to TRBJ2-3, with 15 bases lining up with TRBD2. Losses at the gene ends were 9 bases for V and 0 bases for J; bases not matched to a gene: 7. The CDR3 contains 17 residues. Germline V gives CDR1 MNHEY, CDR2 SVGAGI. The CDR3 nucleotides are TGTGCCAGTTCCCCGGGACTAGCGGGGGGAAGCACAGATACGCAGTATTTT. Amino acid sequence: CASSPGLAGGSTDTQYF.

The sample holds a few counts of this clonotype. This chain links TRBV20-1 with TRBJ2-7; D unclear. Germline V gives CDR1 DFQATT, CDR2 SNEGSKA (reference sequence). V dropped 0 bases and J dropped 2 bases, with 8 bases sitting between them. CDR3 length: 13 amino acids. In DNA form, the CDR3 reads TGCAGTGCTAGAGACAGCTTAACCTACGAGCAGTACTTC. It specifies CSARDSLTYEQYF.

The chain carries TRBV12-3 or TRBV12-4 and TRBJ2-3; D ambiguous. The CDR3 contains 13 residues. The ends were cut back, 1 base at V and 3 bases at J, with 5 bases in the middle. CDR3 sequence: CASSLERTDTQYF. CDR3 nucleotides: TGTGCCAGCAGTTTAGAAAGGACAGATACGCAGTATTTT.

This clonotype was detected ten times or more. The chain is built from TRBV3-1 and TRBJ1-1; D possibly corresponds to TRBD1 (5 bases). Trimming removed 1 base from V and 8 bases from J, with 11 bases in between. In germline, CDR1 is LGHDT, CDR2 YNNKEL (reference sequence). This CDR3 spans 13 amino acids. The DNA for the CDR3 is TGTGCCAGCAGCCAAGGGGACTTTGGGGAAGCTTTCTTT. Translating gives CASSQGDFGEAFF.

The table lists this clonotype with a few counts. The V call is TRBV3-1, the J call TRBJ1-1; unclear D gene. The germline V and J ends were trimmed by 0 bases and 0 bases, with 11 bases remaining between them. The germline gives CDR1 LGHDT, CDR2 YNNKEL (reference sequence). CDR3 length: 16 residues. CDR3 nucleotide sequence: TGTGCCAGCAGCCAAGAGAATCCCTCGGTGAACACTGAAGCTTTCTTT. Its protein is CASSQENPSVNTEAFF.

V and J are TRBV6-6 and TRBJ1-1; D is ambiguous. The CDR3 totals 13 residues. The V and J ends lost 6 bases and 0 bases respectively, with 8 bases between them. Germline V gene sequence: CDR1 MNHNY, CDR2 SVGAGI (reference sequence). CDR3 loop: CASSPRMNTEAFF. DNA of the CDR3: TGTGCCAGCAGCCCCAGAATGAACACTGAAGCTTTCTTT.

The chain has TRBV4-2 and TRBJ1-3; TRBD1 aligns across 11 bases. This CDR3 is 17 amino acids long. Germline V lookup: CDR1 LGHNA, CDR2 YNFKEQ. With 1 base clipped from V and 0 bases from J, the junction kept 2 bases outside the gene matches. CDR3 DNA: TGTGCCAGCAGCCAAGTCGGGACAGGGGGCTCTGGAAACACCATATATTTT. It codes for CASSQVGTGGSGNTIYF.

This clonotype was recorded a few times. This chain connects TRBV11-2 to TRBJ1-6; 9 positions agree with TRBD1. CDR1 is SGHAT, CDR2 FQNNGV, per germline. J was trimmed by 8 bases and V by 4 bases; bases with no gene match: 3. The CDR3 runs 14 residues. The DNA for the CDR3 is TGTGCCAGCAGCTCGACAGGGGGGGATTCACCCCTCCACTTT. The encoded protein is CASSSTGGDSPLHF.

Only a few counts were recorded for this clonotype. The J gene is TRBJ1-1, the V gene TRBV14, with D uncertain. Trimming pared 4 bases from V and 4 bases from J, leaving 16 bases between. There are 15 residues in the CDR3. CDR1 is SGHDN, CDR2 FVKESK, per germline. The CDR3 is CASSPEAWAGTEAFF. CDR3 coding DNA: TGTGCCAGCAGCCCGGAAGCCTGGGCGGGCACTGAAGCTTTCTTT.

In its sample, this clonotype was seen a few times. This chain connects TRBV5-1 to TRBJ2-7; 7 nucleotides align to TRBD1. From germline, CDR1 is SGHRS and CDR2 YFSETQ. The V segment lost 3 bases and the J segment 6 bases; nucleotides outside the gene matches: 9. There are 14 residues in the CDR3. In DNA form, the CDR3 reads TGCGCCAGCAGCTCCATAACAGGGGTGGCCGAGCAGTACTTC. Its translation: CASSSITGVAEQYF.

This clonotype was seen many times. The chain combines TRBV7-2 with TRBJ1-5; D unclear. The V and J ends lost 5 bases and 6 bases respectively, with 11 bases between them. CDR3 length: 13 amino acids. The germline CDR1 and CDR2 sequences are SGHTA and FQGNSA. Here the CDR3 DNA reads TGTGCCAGCAGCCCCGAGGCGCGTCAGCCCCAGCATTTT. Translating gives CASSPEARQPQHF.

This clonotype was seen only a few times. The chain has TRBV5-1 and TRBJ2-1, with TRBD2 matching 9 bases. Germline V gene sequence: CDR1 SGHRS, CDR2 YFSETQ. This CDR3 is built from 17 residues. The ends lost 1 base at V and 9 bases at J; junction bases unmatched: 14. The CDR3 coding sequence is TGCGCCAGCAGCTTGTATTTAGGGAGCGGGGGGATCGGTGAGCAGTTCTTC. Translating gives CASSLYLGSGGIGEQFF.

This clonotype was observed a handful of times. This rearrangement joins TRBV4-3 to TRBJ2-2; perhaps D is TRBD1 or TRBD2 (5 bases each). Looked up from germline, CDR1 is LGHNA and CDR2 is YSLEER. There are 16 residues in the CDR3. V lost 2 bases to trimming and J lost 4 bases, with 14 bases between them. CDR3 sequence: CASSQTRGAVTGELFF. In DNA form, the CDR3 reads TGCGCCAGCAGCCAAACTAGGGGAGCGGTCACCGGGGAGCTGTTTTTT.

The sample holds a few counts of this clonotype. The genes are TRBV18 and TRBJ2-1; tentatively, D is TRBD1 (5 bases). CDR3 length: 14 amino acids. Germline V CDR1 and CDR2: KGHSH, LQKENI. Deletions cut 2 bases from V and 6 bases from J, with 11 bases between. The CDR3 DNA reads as TGTGCCAGCTCACCAGGGGCGTCTGGCAATGAGCAGTTCTTC. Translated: CASSPGASGNEQFF.

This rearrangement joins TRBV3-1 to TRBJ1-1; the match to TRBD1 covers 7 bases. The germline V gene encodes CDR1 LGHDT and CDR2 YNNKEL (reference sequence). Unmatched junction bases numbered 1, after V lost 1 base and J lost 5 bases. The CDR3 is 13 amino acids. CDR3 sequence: CASSQGTGTEAFF. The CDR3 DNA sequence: TGTGCCAGCAGCCAAGGGACAGGTACTGAAGCTTTCTTT.

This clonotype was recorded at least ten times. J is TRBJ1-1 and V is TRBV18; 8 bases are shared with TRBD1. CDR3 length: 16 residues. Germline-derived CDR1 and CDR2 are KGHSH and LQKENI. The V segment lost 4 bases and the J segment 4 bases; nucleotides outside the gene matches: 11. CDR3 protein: CASSLRTGMLSTEAFF. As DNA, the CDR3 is TGTGCCAGCTCACTCCGGACAGGGATGTTGAGCACTGAAGCTTTCTTT.

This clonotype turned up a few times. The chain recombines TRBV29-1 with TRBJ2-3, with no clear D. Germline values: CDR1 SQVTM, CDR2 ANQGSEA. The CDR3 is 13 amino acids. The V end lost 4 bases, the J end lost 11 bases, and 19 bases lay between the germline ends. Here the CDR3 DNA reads TGCAGCGTTGCCGCCCCGCGGTTGGATGGGCAGTATTTT. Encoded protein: CSVAAPRLDGQYF.

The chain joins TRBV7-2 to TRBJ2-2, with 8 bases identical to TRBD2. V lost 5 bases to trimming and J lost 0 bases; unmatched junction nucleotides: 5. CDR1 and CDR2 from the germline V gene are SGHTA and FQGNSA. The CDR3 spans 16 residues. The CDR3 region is CASSPQAGANTGELFF. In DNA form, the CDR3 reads TGTGCCAGCAGCCCACAAGCGGGAGCGAACACCGGGGAGCTGTTTTTT.

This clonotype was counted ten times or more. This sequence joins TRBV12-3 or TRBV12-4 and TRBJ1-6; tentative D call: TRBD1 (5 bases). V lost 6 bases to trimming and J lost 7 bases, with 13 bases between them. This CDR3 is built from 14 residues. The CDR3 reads CASSLEGWNSPLHF. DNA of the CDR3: TGTGCCAGCAGCTTGGAGGGGTGGAATTCACCCCTCCACTTT.

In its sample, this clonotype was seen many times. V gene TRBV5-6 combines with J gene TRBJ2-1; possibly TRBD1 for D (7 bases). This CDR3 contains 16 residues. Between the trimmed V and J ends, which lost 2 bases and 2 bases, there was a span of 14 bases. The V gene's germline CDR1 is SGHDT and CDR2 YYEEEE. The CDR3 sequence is CASSFPTRGPYNEQFF. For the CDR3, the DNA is TGTGCCAGCAGCTTTCCGACTAGGGGGCCCTACAATGAGCAGTTCTTC.

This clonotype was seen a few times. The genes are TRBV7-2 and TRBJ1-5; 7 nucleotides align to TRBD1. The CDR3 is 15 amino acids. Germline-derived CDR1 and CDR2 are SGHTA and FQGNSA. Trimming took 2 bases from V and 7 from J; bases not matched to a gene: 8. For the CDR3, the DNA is TGTGCCAGCAGCTTATCAGGGGGACAAAGGCAGCCCCAGCATTTT. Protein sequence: CASSLSGGQRQPQHF. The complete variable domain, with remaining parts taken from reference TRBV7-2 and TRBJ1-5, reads GAGVSQSPSNKVTEKGKDVELRCDPISGHTALYWYRQSLGQGLEFLIYFQGNSAPDKSGLPSDRFSAERTGGSVSTLTIQRTQQEDSAVYLCASSLSGGQRQPQHFGDGTRLSIL.

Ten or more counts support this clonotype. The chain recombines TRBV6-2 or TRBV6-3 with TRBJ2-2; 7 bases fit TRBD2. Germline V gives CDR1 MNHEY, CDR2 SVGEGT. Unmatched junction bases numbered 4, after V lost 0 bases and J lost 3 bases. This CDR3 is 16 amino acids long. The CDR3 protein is CASSYSRGTYTGELFF. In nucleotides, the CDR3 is TGTGCCAGCAGTTACTCGCGGGGGACCTACACCGGGGAGCTGTTTTTT.